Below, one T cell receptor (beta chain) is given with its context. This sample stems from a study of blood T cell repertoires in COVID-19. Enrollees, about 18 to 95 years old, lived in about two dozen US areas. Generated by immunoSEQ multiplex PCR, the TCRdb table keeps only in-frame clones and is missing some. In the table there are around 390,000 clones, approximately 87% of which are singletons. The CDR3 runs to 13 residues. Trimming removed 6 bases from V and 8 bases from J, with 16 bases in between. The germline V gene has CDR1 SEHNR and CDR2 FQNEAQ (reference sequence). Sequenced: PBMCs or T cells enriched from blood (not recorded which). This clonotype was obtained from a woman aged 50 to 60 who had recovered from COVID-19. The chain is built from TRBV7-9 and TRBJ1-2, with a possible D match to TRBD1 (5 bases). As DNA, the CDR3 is TGTGCCAGCAGGGCGGGGGTGATGAGAGGCTACACCTTC. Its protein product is CASRAGVMRGYTF.